This TCR beta chain was sequenced for a study of PD-L1 blockade in urothelial cancer. Study context: The analyses of blood took place 3 weeks (second dose) and 6 weeks after treatment start.

Assay used: immunoSEQ multiplex PCR; TCRdb lists only in-frame clones, some missing. The data hold 60,000 to 80,000 clones, with roughly 90% observed a single time. The time point: peripheral blood 6 weeks after treatment start. The germline V gene has CDR1 MDHEN and CDR2 SYDVKM. The ends lost 6 bases at V and 4 bases at J; junction bases unmatched: 8. The CDR3 has 15 amino acids. Sequences were derived from PBMCs, sampled around atezolizumab (anti-PD-L1) treatment. The chain carries TRBV28 and TRBJ1-5; 8 bases are shared with TRBD1. The TCR originated in a man in his fifties or sixties with urothelial cancer. The CDR3 DNA is TGTGCCAGCAGCCCGACAGGGGATCAAAATCAGCCCCAGCATTTT. Protein: CASSPTGDQNQPQHF.